These T cell receptor beta chains were read from a single sample in a study of technical replicates of blood from several donors. Assay used: immunoSEQ multiplex PCR; TCRdb lists only in-frame clones, some missing. There are 50,000 to 70,000 clones in the sample; 90% to 95% occur only once, and approximately 4% lies in the top ten. Sequences were obtained from PBMCs. The receptors shown here come from a human donor in good health. Some clones in this sample may be carry-over from other donors' samples. Each CDR3 is given without its conserved first and last residue.

v_call	j_call	cdr3_aa
TRBV2	TRBJ2-7	ASRGGSGPPYEQY
TRBV5-1	TRBJ2-3	ASSITGMGDTQY
TRBV9	TRBJ1-4	ASGGGTSNEKLF
TRBV6-5	TRBJ2-7	ASSYGQFYEQY
TRBV2	TRBJ2-2	ASKGDRGSGELF
TRBV23-1	TRBJ2-7	ASSQANSGRKLSYEQY
TRBV29-1	TRBJ1-4	SVDLGTGRWKKLF
TRBV7-2	TRBJ1-4	ASSPMAGPNEKLF
TRBV4-3	TRBJ1-1	ASSQVWSPQGTEAF
TRBV6-4	TRBJ2-3	ASSERGTDTQY
TRBV7-9	TRBJ2-7	ASSPTGGPFYEQY
TRBV4-1	TRBJ2-7	ASSQRLAGGHEQY
TRBV7-9	TRBJ2-5	ASSRNAGEETQY
TRBV7-9	TRBJ2-1	ASSFSGEQF
TRBV4-3	TRBJ1-3	ASSQDTGDGNTIY
TRBV5-1	TRBJ2-3	ASSLGRNTDTQY
TRBV7-9	TRBJ1-6	ASSLVNSYNSPLH
TRBV7-9	TRBJ2-5	ASSSQNQETQY
TRBV6-1	TRBJ1-5	ASSEQQGYNQPQH
TRBV7-6	TRBJ2-1	ASSQQQGIDEQF
TRBV30	TRBJ2-1	AWSDRPGPSGNEQF
TRBV4-3	TRBJ2-7	ASSQEVWRGGYEQY
TRBV7-9	TRBJ1-4	ASSLISGNEKLF
TRBV19	TRBJ2-1	ASSVGTSGGLGNEQF
TRBV5-4	TRBJ2-3	ASSSGLAGAGDTQY
TRBV7-2	TRBJ1-4	ASSLRFVGAGGYEKLF
TRBV5-4	TRBJ1-3	ASSLGEISGNTIY
TRBV10-3	TRBJ2-1	AISELDEQF
TRBV19	TRBJ1-2	ATGGRTGYT
TRBV15	TRBJ1-4	ATSRVGDRGQSNEKLF
TRBV9	TRBJ2-1	ASSPRTSGIYNEQF
TRBV2	TRBJ2-1	ASSELGGSYNEQF
TRBV29-1	TRBJ2-1	SVPTGTSENNEQF
TRBV13	TRBJ1-3	ASSLDRSSGNTIY
TRBV6-1	TRBJ2-7	ASTAGGPGEQY